This T cell receptor (beta chain) was captured by sequencing in a study of T cell clusters in autoimmune cytopenias. Whole-study context: Healthy control donors averaged approximately 56 years of age, with a median of approximately 63 years.

TRB rearrangements were amplified by touch-down multiplex PCR with mixed TRB-A/B primers. TCRdb re-called the multiplex PCR reads and catalogs CDR3 proteins one per entry, DNA excluded. The sample includes roughly 6,100 distinct CDR3 sequences. The germline gives CDR1 PRHDT, CDR2 FYEKMQ (reference sequence). This CDR3 is 12 amino acids long. About 37,500 genome equivalents of blood DNA were amplified for TRB. Study-wide results and limits: Clustering suggested that physiological T cell clusters were missing in primary autoimmune cytopenia patients. TRB repertoire shifts in secondary cytopenia and chronic lymphocytic leukemia mostly reflected lymphoma, not autoimmunity. No cluster-lack signature appeared between secondary cytopenia and chronic lymphocytic leukemia patients, apparently due to lymphoma masking.

In regard to this clonotype: What it recognizes is unknown.

The same specimen was also included in a second study, on T cell repertoires in aging, cancer and after chemotherapy.

The gene calls are TRBV13 and TRBJ2-1; TCRdb lists TRBD1, though no DNA is available to test this call. The clonotype comes from a human donor in good health. Sequencing was carried out using peripheral blood. The CDR3 sequence is CASSRTDNEQFF. Full variable domain (remainder filled in from reference TRBV13 and TRBJ2-1): AAGVIQSPRHLIKEKRETATLKCYPIPRHDTVYWYQQGPGQDPQFLISFYEKMQSDKGSIPDRFSAQQFSDYHSELNMSSLELGDSALYFCASSRTDNEQFFGPGTRLTVL.